What follows are 28 T cell receptor beta chains derived from one specimen sequenced in a study of identical twins. One entry per CDR3 protein, called by TCRdb with MiXCR from the 5' RACE reads. This sample has approximately 890,000 distinct CDR3 sequences, with over 9% found just once. In addition, the sample was reused for a study of yellow fever vaccine responses in identical twins.

The sample comprised PBMCs. These receptors all come from a woman under 30 in good health.

The table lists this clonotype with many counts. This chain connects TRBV5-1 to TRBJ2-3, with TRBD2 matching 15 bases. V was clipped by 4 bases and J by 5 bases; unmatched bases: 5. This CDR3 region has 16 residues. In germline, CDR1 is SGHRS, CDR2 YFSETQ. The CDR3 region is CASSRTSGGAIDTQYF. The CDR3 DNA reads as TGCGCCAGCAGCCGGACTAGCGGGGGGGCCATAGATACGCAGTATTTT.

At least ten counts were recorded for this clonotype. The V and J genes are TRBV12-3 or TRBV12-4 and TRBJ2-7; a possible D gene is TRBD1 (6 bases). Trimming left V 6 bases short and J 6 bases short, with 15 bases between. This CDR3 has 13 residues. The CDR3 loop is CASRPFQGREQYF. The CDR3, as DNA: TGTGCCAGCAGGCCCTTTCAGGGGCGCGAGCAGTACTTC.

The rearrangement joins TRBV2 to TRBJ2-5; 8 bases line up with TRBD2. Germline CDR1 is SNHLY and CDR2 is FYNNEI. Trimming removed 8 bases from V and 5 bases from J; junction bases left unmatched: 7. The CDR3 runs 13 residues. The CDR3 DNA reads as TGTGCCAGCGAGCAGCGGGAGAGGGAGACCCAGTACTTC. Amino acid sequence: CASEQRERETQYF.

This clonotype was seen repeatedly, ten times or more. This rearrangement joins TRBV6-5 to TRBJ2-5; the match to TRBD2 covers 8 bases. J gave up 6 bases and V 2 bases, and 5 bases lay outside the gene matches. The germline V gene encodes CDR1 MNHEY and CDR2 SVGAGI. The CDR3 has 14 residues. This chain's CDR3 is CASSYDGGAKTQYF. As DNA, the CDR3 is TGTGCCAGCAGTTACGACGGGGGGGCGAAGACCCAGTACTTC.

V and J are TRBV10-2 and TRBJ2-2, with D hard to call. CDR3 size: 13 residues. Between the trimmed V and J ends, which lost 6 bases and 6 bases, there was a span of 11 bases. Germline CDR1 and CDR2: WSHSY and SAAADI. The CDR3 reads CASSRPVPGELFF. DNA for the CDR3: TGCGCCAGCAGCCGTCCCGTCCCCGGGGAGCTGTTTTTT.

The chain combines TRBV20-1 with TRBJ2-5; D call uncertain. CDR3 length equals 16 residues. Looked up from germline, CDR1 is DFQATT and CDR2 is SNEGSKA (reference sequence). The V gene lost 0 bases and the J gene lost 2 bases, with 16 bases spanning the gap. This chain's CDR3 is CSARDLRTDQQETQYF. The CDR3 nucleotides read TGCAGTGCTAGAGATCTCAGAACAGACCAACAAGAGACCCAGTACTTC.

The J gene is TRBJ1-1, the V gene TRBV10-3, with D unresolved. In germline, CDR1 is ENHRY, CDR2 SYGVKD. Trimming took 2 bases from V and 4 from J, leaving 11 bases between them. The CDR3 is made up of 14 amino acids. CDR3 region: CAISERVGSTEAFF. The CDR3 DNA sequence: TGTGCCATCAGTGAGAGGGTGGGCTCCACTGAAGCTTTCTTT.

This chain connects TRBV10-3 to TRBJ2-1; D may be TRBD1 (5 bases). Germline CDR1 ENHRY, CDR2 SYGVKD. The CDR3 runs 15 residues. Trimming shortened V by 8 bases and J by 1 base, and 15 bases separated the two germline ends. In nucleotides, the CDR3 is TGTGCCATCGCCGTGGGGCTAAGATCCTACAATGAGCAGTTCTTC. Translation: CAIAVGLRSYNEQFF.

The CDR3 DNA follows: TGCAGTGCTAGGTTGGCAGCTAAGTTGGACATTCAGTACTTC. It specifies CSARLAAKLDIQYF. V usage is TRBV20-1 and J usage is TRBJ2-4; D call uncertain. The CDR3 runs 14 residues. V lost 3 bases and J 8 bases, leaving 17 bases between the germline ends. Germline V gives CDR1 DFQATT, CDR2 SNEGSKA (reference sequence).

V and J are TRBV7-6 and TRBJ2-3, with 10 bases lining up with TRBD1. Germline CDR1 reads SGHVS; CDR2 reads FNYEAQ. The junction had 1 base not matched to a gene; V was cut back by 3 bases and J by 4 bases. The CDR3 runs to 14 residues. The CDR3 DNA is TGTGCCAGCAGCTTCGGACAGGGGGCAGATACGCAGTATTTT. Its protein product is CASSFGQGADTQYF.

This clonotype was seen a handful of times. The chain joins TRBV9 to TRBJ2-1; 7 nucleotides match TRBD1. Germline V gene data show CDR1 as SGDLS and CDR2 as YYNGEE. Germline trimming cut 0 bases from V and 6 bases from J; bases unmatched to any gene: 6. The CDR3 is 15 amino acids. CDR3 in amino acids: CASSVDGQVFNEQFF. The CDR3 nucleotides read TGTGCCAGCAGCGTAGACGGACAGGTGTTCAATGAGCAGTTCTTC.

This clonotype appeared a few times. V usage is TRBV20-1 and J usage is TRBJ1-2, with 7 positions matching TRBD1. Germline CDR1 reads DFQATT; CDR2 reads SNEGSKA (reference sequence). CDR3 length: 16 residues. With V trimmed by 1 base and J by 0 bases, 8 bases remained unmatched. CDR3 coding DNA: TGCAGTGCTAGAGCTGTCCCGCAGGGGGCTAACTATGGCTACACCTTC. This encodes CSARAVPQGANYGYTF.

V usage is TRBV12-3 or TRBV12-4 and J usage is TRBJ2-7; 7 bases agree with TRBD2. The CDR3 is 17 residues long. V was pared by 1 base and J by 1 base, with 10 bases of the junction left unmatched. CDR3 DNA sequence: TGTGCCAGCAGTTTAGGACTAGCTCTCGCTGTGTCCTACGAGCAGTACTTC. Protein sequence: CASSLGLALAVSYEQYF.

This clonotype was seen a handful of times. The chain is built from TRBV19 and TRBJ2-2; D call uncertain. Trimming took 1 base from V and 5 from J, leaving 5 bases between them. The CDR3 is 13 amino acids. CDR1 and CDR2 (germline): LNHDA, SQIVND (reference sequence). The CDR3 nucleotides are TGTGCCAGTAGTATAGGGCGGACCGGGGAGCTGTTTTTT. This sequence encodes CASSIGRTGELFF. Together with reference TRBV19 and TRBJ2-2, the CDR3 gives the full variable domain: DGGITQSPKYLFRKEGQNVTLSCEQNLNHDAMYWYRQDPGQGLRLIYYSQIVNDFQKGDIAEGYSVSREKKESFPLTVTSAQKNPTAFYLCASSIGRTGELFFGEGSRLTVL.

The chain couples TRBV5-1 to TRBJ2-1; 9 bases map to TRBD1. The J segment lost 7 bases and the V segment lost 4 bases, leaving 6 bases of the junction unmatched. The CDR3 sequence is 14 residues long. Germline loops: CDR1 SGHRS, CDR2 YFSETQ. The chain's CDR3 is CASSPWTGVNEQFF. The CDR3 region has the DNA TGCGCCAGCAGCCCCTGGACAGGGGTAAATGAGCAGTTCTTC.

The gene calls are TRBV12-3 or TRBV12-4 and TRBJ2-1; 10 bases agree with TRBD2. The V and J ends lost 4 bases and 3 bases, in that order; junction bases with no gene match: 6. CDR3 size: 16 residues. DNA of the CDR3: TGTGCCAGCAGTTCCCAAAGGACTAGCGGCTACAATGAGCAGTTCTTC. Encoded protein: CASSSQRTSGYNEQFF.

The sample holds many counts of this clonotype. This rearrangement joins TRBV5-1 to TRBJ2-7, with 11 nucleotides matching TRBD2. This CDR3 has 15 residues. CDR1 is SGHRS and CDR2 is YFSETQ in the germline V gene. Losses at the gene ends were 4 bases for V and 7 bases for J; bases not matched to a gene: 10. CDR3 amino acids: CASSDLAGGPQEQYF. In DNA form, the CDR3 reads TGCGCCAGCAGCGACTTAGCGGGAGGGCCTCAGGAGCAGTACTTC.

This clonotype was counted ten times or more. The chain's CDR3 is CASRRDTVRSGNTIYF. The CDR3 DNA follows: TGTGCCAGCAGACGGGACACCGTACGCTCTGGAAACACCATATATTTT. The V call is TRBV12-3 or TRBV12-4, the J call TRBJ1-3; D may be TRBD1 (6 bases). The CDR3 is made up of 16 amino acids. Trimming pared 6 bases from V and 0 bases from J, leaving 15 bases between.

The chain carries TRBV14 and TRBJ2-6; D is unclear. Deletions cut 4 bases from V and 3 bases from J, with 10 bases between. Per the germline V gene, CDR1 is SGHDN and CDR2 is FVKESK. This CDR3 is 15 amino acids long. CDR3 amino acids: CASSLNFLGANVLTF. The CDR3 DNA follows: TGTGCCAGCAGCCTAAATTTTCTTGGGGCCAACGTCCTGACTTTC. The variable domain in full, completed from reference TRBV14 and TRBJ2-6, reads EAGVTQFPSHSVIEKGQTVTLRCDPISGHDNLYWYRRVMGKEIKFLLHFVKESKQDESGMPNNRFLAERTGGTYSTLKVQPAELEDSGVYFCASSLNFLGANVLTFGAGSRLTVL.

V gene TRBV25-1 combines with J gene TRBJ2-2; D unresolved. Trimming stripped 1 base from V and 4 bases from J, with 4 bases between. The CDR3 contains 13 residues. Per the germline V gene, CDR1 is MGHDK and CDR2 is SYGVNS. The CDR3 coding sequence is TGTGCCAGCAGTGAATTCGCCACCGGGGAGCTGTTTTTT. It codes for CASSEFATGELFF.

The sample holds a few counts of this clonotype. The chain uses TRBV12-3 or TRBV12-4 and TRBJ2-2; D could derive from TRBD1 or TRBD2 (5 bases each). The CDR3 has 14 residues. Deletions cut 10 bases from V and 0 bases from J, with 12 bases between. The CDR3 spells CATSGPPNTGELFF. CDR3 nucleotides: TGTGCCACCTCGGGACCGCCGAACACCGGGGAGCTGTTTTTT.

V usage is TRBV24-1 and J usage is TRBJ1-2; no clear D. The CDR3 spans 14 residues. V lost 3 bases to trimming and J lost 4 bases, with 11 bases between them. CDR1 and CDR2 (germline): KGHDR, SFDVKD. CDR3 DNA sequence: TGTGCCACCAGTGATAACCGGGTCAGCTATGGCTACACCTTC. This sequence encodes CATSDNRVSYGYTF.

This clonotype was counted only a few times. This chain connects TRBV20-1 to TRBJ2-7; 12 positions agree with TRBD2. The V and J ends lost 0 bases and 1 base, in that order; junction bases with no gene match: 10. From germline, CDR1 is DFQATT and CDR2 SNEGSKA (reference sequence). This CDR3 is 18 amino acids long. CDR3 DNA sequence: TGCAGTGCTAGAGACAAGTTAGGGACTAGCGGGCGATCCTACGAGCAGTACTTC. It specifies CSARDKLGTSGRSYEQYF.

This rearrangement joins TRBV6-5 to TRBJ1-2; D unclear. Trimming took 0 bases from V and 2 from J, leaving 10 bases between them. The CDR3 runs to 15 residues. Germline V gene sequence: CDR1 MNHEY, CDR2 SVGAGI. For the CDR3, the DNA is TGTGCCAGCAGTTACTCAGGACTGGGAAACTATGGCTACACCTTC. The encoded protein is CASSYSGLGNYGYTF.

This clonotype came up a few times. V is TRBV20-1 and J is TRBJ1-5, with unresolved D. Between the trimmed V and J ends, which lost 2 bases and 0 bases, there was a span of 5 bases. This CDR3 comprises 13 residues. Germline CDR1 reads DFQATT; CDR2 reads SNEGSKA (reference sequence). The chain's CDR3 is CSARSLSNQPQHF. The CDR3 nucleotides read TGCAGTGCTAGATCCCTTAGCAATCAGCCCCAGCATTTT.

The J gene is TRBJ1-2, the V gene TRBV7-2, with a possible D match to TRBD1 (5 bases). Germline V gene lookup returns CDR1 SGHTA and CDR2 FQGNSA. V was clipped by 0 bases and J by 4 bases, with 15 bases between them. The CDR3 is 16 amino acids. CDR3 in amino acids: CASSLAGAGPSYGYTF. DNA of the CDR3: TGTGCCAGCAGCTTAGCTGGGGCAGGGCCGTCCTATGGCTACACCTTC.

This clonotype was recorded a few times. This chain links TRBV28 with TRBJ1-1; possible D gene TRBD1, 5 bases. The germline V gene encodes CDR1 MDHEN and CDR2 SYDVKM. Trimming left V 7 bases short and J 3 bases short, with 18 bases between. CDR3 length equals 15 residues. CDR3 amino acids: CASITAGARDTEAFF. The DNA for the CDR3 is TGTGCCAGCATAACGGCAGGCGCCAGGGACACTGAAGCTTTCTTT.

This chain connects TRBV4-1 to TRBJ1-3; D gene unclear. The CDR3 runs 15 residues. The ends were cut back, 8 bases at V and 4 bases at J, with 18 bases in the middle. Germline V gene sequence: CDR1 MGHRA, CDR2 YSYEKL. The CDR3, as DNA: TGCGCCAGCGGACCAGTATTGGGGATAGGAAACACCATATATTTT. Amino acid sequence: CASGPVLGIGNTIYF.